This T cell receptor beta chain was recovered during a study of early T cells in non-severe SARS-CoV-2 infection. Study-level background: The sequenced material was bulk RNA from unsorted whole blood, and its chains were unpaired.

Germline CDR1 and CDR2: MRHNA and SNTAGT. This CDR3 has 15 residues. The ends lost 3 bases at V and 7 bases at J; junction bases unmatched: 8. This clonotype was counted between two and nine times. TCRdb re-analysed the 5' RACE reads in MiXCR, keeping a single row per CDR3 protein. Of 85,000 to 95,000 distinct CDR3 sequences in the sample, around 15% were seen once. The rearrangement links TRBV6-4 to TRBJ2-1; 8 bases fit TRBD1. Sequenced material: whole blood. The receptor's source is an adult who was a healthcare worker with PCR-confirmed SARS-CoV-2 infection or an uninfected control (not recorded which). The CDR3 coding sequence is TGTGCCAGCAGTGAGTTCTACAGGGGGTGGAATGAGCAGTTCTTC. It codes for CASSEFYRGWNEQFF.